This T cell receptor beta chain is from a study of blood T cell repertoires in COVID-19. Study overall: Samples representing acute and convalescent COVID-19 were sourced from the United States, Italy and Spain.

The V and J ends lost 2 bases and 0 bases respectively, with 11 bases between them. Germline assignment: CDR1 LNHDA and CDR2 SQIVND (reference sequence). There are 16 residues in the CDR3. Assay used: immunoSEQ multiplex PCR; TCRdb lists only in-frame clones, some missing. The repertoire consists of 130,000 to 150,000 clones, with 85% occurring once and the leading ten covering nearly 3%. This TCR was recovered from a woman aged 35 to 49 with active or convalescent COVID-19. Material: peripheral blood. The J gene is TRBJ1-5, the V gene TRBV19; D unclear. In nucleotides, the CDR3 is TGTGCCAGTAGTATAAGATCGGGGTATAGCAATCAGCCCCAGCATTTT. Translation gives CASSIRSGYSNQPQHF.